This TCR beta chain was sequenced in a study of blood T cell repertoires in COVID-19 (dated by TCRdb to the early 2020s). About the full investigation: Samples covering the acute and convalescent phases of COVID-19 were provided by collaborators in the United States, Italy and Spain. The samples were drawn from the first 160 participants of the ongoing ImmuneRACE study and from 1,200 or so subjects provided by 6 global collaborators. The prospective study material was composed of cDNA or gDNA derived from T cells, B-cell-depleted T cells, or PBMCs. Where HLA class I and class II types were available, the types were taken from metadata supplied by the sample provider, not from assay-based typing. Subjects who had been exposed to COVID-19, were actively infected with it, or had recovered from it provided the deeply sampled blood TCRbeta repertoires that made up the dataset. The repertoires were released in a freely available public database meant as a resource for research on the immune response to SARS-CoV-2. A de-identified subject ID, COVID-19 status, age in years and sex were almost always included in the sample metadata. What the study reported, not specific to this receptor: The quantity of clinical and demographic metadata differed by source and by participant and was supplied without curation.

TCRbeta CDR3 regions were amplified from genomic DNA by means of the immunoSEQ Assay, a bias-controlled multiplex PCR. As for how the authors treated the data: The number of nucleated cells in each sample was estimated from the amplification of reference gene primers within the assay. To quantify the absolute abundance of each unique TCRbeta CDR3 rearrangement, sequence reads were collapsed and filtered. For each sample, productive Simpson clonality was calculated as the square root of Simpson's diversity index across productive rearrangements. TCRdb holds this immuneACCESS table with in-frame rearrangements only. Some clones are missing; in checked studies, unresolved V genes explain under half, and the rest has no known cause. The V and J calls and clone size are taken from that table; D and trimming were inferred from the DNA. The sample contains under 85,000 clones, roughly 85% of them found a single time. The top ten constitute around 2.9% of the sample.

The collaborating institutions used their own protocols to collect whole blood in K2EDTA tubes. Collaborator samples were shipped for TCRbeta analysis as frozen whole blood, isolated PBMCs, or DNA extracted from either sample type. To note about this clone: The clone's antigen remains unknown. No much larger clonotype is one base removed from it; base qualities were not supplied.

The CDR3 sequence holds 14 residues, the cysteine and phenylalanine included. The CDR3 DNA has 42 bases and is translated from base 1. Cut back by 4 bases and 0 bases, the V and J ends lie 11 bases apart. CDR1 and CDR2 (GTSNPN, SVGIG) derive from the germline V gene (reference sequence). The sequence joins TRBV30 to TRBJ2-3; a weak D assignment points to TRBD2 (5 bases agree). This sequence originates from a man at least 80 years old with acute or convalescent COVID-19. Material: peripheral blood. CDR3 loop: CAWKAGVSTDTQYF. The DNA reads TGTGCCTGGAAGGCGGGCGTGAGCACAGATACGCAGTATTTT.